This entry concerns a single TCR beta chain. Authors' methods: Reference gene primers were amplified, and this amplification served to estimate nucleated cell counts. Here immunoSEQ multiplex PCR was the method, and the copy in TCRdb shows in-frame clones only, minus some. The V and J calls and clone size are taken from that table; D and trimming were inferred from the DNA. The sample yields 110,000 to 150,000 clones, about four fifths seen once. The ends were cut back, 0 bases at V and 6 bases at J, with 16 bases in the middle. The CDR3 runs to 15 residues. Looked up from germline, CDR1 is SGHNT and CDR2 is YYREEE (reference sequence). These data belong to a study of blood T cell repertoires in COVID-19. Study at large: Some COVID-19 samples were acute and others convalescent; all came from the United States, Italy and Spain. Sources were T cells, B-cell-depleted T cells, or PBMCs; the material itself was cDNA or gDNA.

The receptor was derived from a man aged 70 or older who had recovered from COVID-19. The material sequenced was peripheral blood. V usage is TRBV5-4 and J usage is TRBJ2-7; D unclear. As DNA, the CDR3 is TGTGCCAGCAGCTTGGGGCCGCTAGTTAGCCGCGAGCAGTACTTC. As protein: CASSLGPLVSREQYF.